One and the same sample provided the 3 T cell receptor beta chains below, sequenced in a study of a mutant IDH1 vaccine in newly diagnosed glioma. These receptors lack a known antigen. As for time point: week 23, last vaccination. A single vaccine dose contained 300 ug of mutant IDH1 20-mer peptide, and topical imiquimod was used with it. Profiled with immunoSEQ multiplex PCR; TCRdb holds only in-frame clones, not every one. The sample includes tens of thousands of clones, 80% to 95% of them seen just once. The sample was PBMCs, taken from a glioma patient whose treatment included an IDH1 peptide vaccine. Receptor source: a man in his fifties with glioma.

The gene calls are TRBV6-5 and TRBJ2-5, with unresolved D. There are 11 residues in the CDR3. Germline V gene data show CDR1 as MNHEY and CDR2 as SVGAGI. Trimming took off 6 bases at V and 5 bases at J, with 7 bases between the two ends. CDR3 DNA sequence: TGTGCCAGCAGGGCAAGTGAGACCCAGTACTTC. Its protein is CASRASETQYF.

The CDR3 here is CASSLNVRVSNYGYTF. The DNA of the CDR3 is TGTGCCAGCAGCCTTAATGTCCGGGTCTCCAACTATGGCTACACCTTC. The rearrangement joins TRBV7-2 to TRBJ1-2; no clear D gene. The V end was cut by 5 bases, the J end by 2 bases, with 18 bases between. Germline loops: CDR1 SGHTA, CDR2 FQGNSA. This CDR3 is built from 16 residues.

This chain links TRBV4-1 with TRBJ2-5, with TRBD2 as a possible D gene (7 bases). V dropped 4 bases and J dropped 3 bases, with 12 bases sitting between them. Germline-derived CDR1 and CDR2 are MGHRA and YSYEKL. CDR3 size: 14 residues. CDR3 region: CASSLEGGEETQYF. Written as DNA, the CDR3 is TGCGCCAGCAGCCTTGAGGGGGGGGAAGAGACCCAGTACTTC.